The 27 T cell receptor beta chains below come from one sample, sequenced in a study of cytomegalovirus exposure and HLA in healthy donors. The PCR made use of 60 Vbeta and 13 Jbeta primers. This table comes from immunoSEQ multiplex PCR, and its TCRdb copy is limited to in-frame clones, with some not included. The table shows approximately 150,000 clones, with roughly four fifths occurring only once. Sequenced sample: PBMCs. The receptors here all came from a female donor in good health and CMV-seronegative.

The rearrangement joins TRBV27 to TRBJ2-3; D gene unclear. Germline assignment: CDR1 MNHEY and CDR2 SMNVEV (reference sequence). The V end was cut by 3 bases, the J end by 0 bases, with 4 bases between. The CDR3 contains 13 residues. As DNA, the CDR3 is TGTGCCAGCAGTTTGAGGAGCACAGATACGCAGTATTTT. Its translation: CASSLRSTDTQYF.

The genes are TRBV10-3 and TRBJ2-1; 7 bases fit TRBD2. CDR3 length equals 15 residues. The J segment lost 7 bases and the V segment lost 1 base, leaving 7 bases of the junction unmatched. The germline CDR1 and CDR2 sequences are ENHRY and SYGVKD. The CDR3 protein is CAISEWASGGNEQFF. The DNA of the CDR3 is TGTGCCATCAGTGAGTGGGCTAGCGGAGGGAATGAGCAGTTCTTC.

This clone came up once. V usage is TRBV10-3 and J usage is TRBJ2-1; tentatively, D is TRBD2 (6 bases). Per germline, CDR1 ENHRY and CDR2 SYGVKD. V lost 2 bases and J 8 bases, leaving 19 bases between the germline ends. The CDR3 totals 16 residues. The CDR3 coding sequence is TGTGCCATCAGTGAGGGGGCTAGCGTTTTTAAAGATGAGCAGTTCTTC. Protein product: CAISEGASVFKDEQFF.

The chain links TRBV14 to TRBJ2-1, with D perhaps TRBD1 (6 bases). The V end lost 2 bases, the J end lost 4 bases, and 15 bases lay between the germline ends. Per the germline V gene, CDR1 is SGHDN and CDR2 is FVKESK. The CDR3 has 16 residues. DNA of the CDR3: TGTGCCAGCAGCCAATTGGGCAGGGGAATTTACAATGAGCAGTTCTTC. The encoded protein is CASSQLGRGIYNEQFF.

V is TRBV2 and J is TRBJ1-6; 8 nucleotides match TRBD1. The CDR3 runs to 15 residues. Per the germline V gene, CDR1 is SNHLY and CDR2 is FYNNEI. V shed 2 bases and J 10 bases; nucleotides not matched to a gene: 7. DNA for the CDR3: TGTGCCAGCAGTGAAAGACAGGGGTCCCTATCACCCCTCCACTTT. Encoded protein: CASSERQGSLSPLHF.

The V call is TRBV7-8, the J call TRBJ1-1, with 8 bases aligning to TRBD1. The germline CDR1 and CDR2 sequences are SGHVS and FQNEAQ. V was clipped by 1 base and J by 5 bases; unmatched bases: 12. The CDR3 runs to 17 residues. The CDR3 bases are TGTGCCAGCAGCTTAGGGACAGGGACTTACCCCCGGACTGAAGCTTTCTTT. It encodes CASSLGTGTYPRTEAFF.

The chain couples TRBV6-6 to TRBJ2-7; tentative D call: TRBD1 (5 bases). Trimming left V 5 bases short and J 6 bases short, with 11 bases between. This CDR3 contains 12 residues. In germline, CDR1 is MNHNY, CDR2 SVGAGI (reference sequence). CDR3 in DNA: TGTGCCAGCAGTCCCCAGGGTACCGAGCAGTACTTC. Protein product: CASSPQGTEQYF.

The chain uses TRBV7-6 and TRBJ1-6, with 8 nucleotides matching TRBD1. CDR3 size: 14 residues. Trimming cost V 3 bases and J 10 bases; bases outside gene matches: 5. Germline V gives CDR1 SGHVS, CDR2 FNYEAQ. CDR3 bases: TGTGCCAGCAGCTTGGGACAGGCAACCTCACCCCTCCACTTT. It specifies CASSLGQATSPLHF.

The CDR3 DNA sequence: TGTGCCAGCGGAAGGGACAGGTTCTATGGCTACACCTTC. This translates into CASGRDRFYGYTF. The chain employs TRBV27 and TRBJ1-2; 8 bases fit TRBD1. Germline CDR1 MNHEY, CDR2 SMNVEV (reference sequence). The CDR3 contains 13 residues. V was clipped by 8 bases and J by 4 bases; unmatched bases: 6.

The chain combines TRBV11-2 with TRBJ2-5, with D possibly matching TRBD2 (7 bases). Germline loops: CDR1 SGHAT, CDR2 FQNNGV. The V and J ends lost 5 bases and 5 bases respectively, with 21 bases between them. The CDR3 is made up of 16 amino acids. CDR3 sequence (DNA): TGTGCCAGCAGCCCCCACCCGACAGGACTAGGGGAGACCCAGTACTTC. Amino acids: CASSPHPTGLGETQYF.

The chain employs TRBV19 and TRBJ1-5, with TRBD1 as a possible D gene (5 bases). The V end lost 3 bases, the J end lost 1 base, and 19 bases lay between the germline ends. This CDR3 is built from 18 residues. Germline values: CDR1 LNHDA, CDR2 SQIVND (reference sequence). CDR3 region: CASSISDTPRKSNQPQHF. The DNA for the CDR3 is TGTGCCAGTAGTATCTCGGACACCCCTCGGAAAAGCAATCAGCCCCAGCATTTT.

The chain joins TRBV10-3 to TRBJ1-1; 7 nucleotides match TRBD1. From germline, CDR1 is ENHRY and CDR2 SYGVKD. The V gene end was trimmed by 2 bases and the J gene end by 1 base; junction bases not matched to a gene: 1. The CDR3 spans 14 residues. Written as DNA, the CDR3 is TGTGCCATCAGTGAGACAGGGGAGAACACTGAAGCTTTCTTT. It encodes CAISETGENTEAFF.

The chain combines TRBV4-2 with TRBJ2-2, with 9 bases that match TRBD2. The V gene's germline CDR1 is LGHNA and CDR2 YNFKEQ. Trimming took 5 bases from V and 0 from J; bases not matched to a gene: 10. This CDR3 is 18 amino acids long. DNA for the CDR3: TGTGCCAGCAGCTATGGGCTCGGCGGGGGGGCGAACACCGGGGAGCTGTTTTTT. It is translated as CASSYGLGGGANTGELFF.

V is TRBV28 and J is TRBJ1-4, with 7 bases identical to TRBD1. J was trimmed by 2 bases and V by 6 bases; bases with no gene match: 3. Looked up from germline, CDR1 is MDHEN and CDR2 is SYDVKM. The CDR3 runs to 14 residues. CDR3 residues: CASSQTGTNEKLFF. CDR3 DNA: TGTGCCAGCAGCCAGACAGGGACTAATGAAAAACTGTTTTTT.

This clone was recorded once. The chain links TRBV9 to TRBJ2-7; 8 nucleotides align to TRBD2. The CDR3 sequence is 13 residues long. J gave up 4 bases and V 4 bases, and 4 bases lay outside the gene matches. From germline, CDR1 is SGDLS and CDR2 YYNGEE. CDR3 sequence (DNA): TGTGCCAGCAGCTTTCGGGGGGGGTACGAGCAGTACTTC. It is translated as CASSFRGGYEQYF.

This chain uses TRBV5-1 with TRBJ2-1; 8 bases match TRBD1. The V and J ends lost 0 bases and 1 base, in that order; junction bases with no gene match: 0. CDR1 is SGHRS, CDR2 YFSETQ, per germline. This CDR3 is built from 15 residues. CDR3 region: CASSLGQGSYNEQFF. The CDR3 region has the DNA TGCGCCAGCAGCTTGGGACAGGGGTCCTACAATGAGCAGTTCTTC. The complete variable domain, with remaining parts taken from reference TRBV5-1 and TRBJ2-1, reads KAGVTQTPRYLIKTRGQQVTLSCSPISGHRSVSWYQQTPGQGLQFLFEYFSETQRNKGNFPGRFSGRQFSNSRSEMNVSTLELGDSALYLCASSLGQGSYNEQFFGPGTRLTVL.

The chain links TRBV28 to TRBJ1-3, with TRBD1 matching 7 bases. Germline lookup yields CDR1 MDHEN and CDR2 SYDVKM. V was clipped by 4 bases and J by 2 bases; unmatched bases: 5. The CDR3 spans 15 residues. CDR3 nucleotides: TGTGCCAGCAGTTCCAAGACAGGGACTGGAAACACCATATATTTT. This encodes CASSSKTGTGNTIYF.

The chain combines TRBV5-4 with TRBJ1-6, with 10 nucleotides matching TRBD1. Per the germline V gene, CDR1 is SGHNT and CDR2 is YYREEE (reference sequence). There are 15 residues in the CDR3. J was trimmed by 9 bases and V by 0 bases; bases with no gene match: 3. The CDR3 spells CASSLGGQGSSPLHF. The CDR3 nucleotides read TGTGCCAGCAGCTTGGGGGGACAGGGGAGTTCACCCCTCCACTTT. The complete variable domain, with remaining parts taken from reference TRBV5-4 and TRBJ1-6, reads ETGVTQSPTHLIKTRGQQVTLRCSSQSGHNTVSWYQQALGQGPQFIFQYYREEENGRGNFPPRFSGLQFPNYSSELNVNALELDDSALYLCASSLGGQGSSPLHFGNGTRLTVT.

This chain connects TRBV9 to TRBJ2-3; TRBD2 might be the D (6 bases). This CDR3 comprises 15 residues. The V gene lost 3 bases and the J gene lost 4 bases, with 15 bases spanning the gap. Germline CDR1 is SGDLS and CDR2 is YYNGEE. The CDR3 reads CASSGGTFVADTQYF. The CDR3 DNA reads TGTGCCAGCAGCGGCGGGACTTTCGTAGCAGATACGCAGTATTTT.

This clone appeared once. This sequence joins TRBV27 and TRBJ2-2, with D perhaps TRBD2 (7 bases). Germline CDR1 MNHEY, CDR2 SMNVEV (reference sequence). This CDR3 comprises 15 residues. The germline V and J ends were trimmed by 10 bases and 0 bases, with 15 bases remaining between them. The CDR3 region has the DNA TGTGCCACCGCGAGGGGGGGAGCGAACACCGGGGAGCTGTTTTTT. It encodes CATARGGANTGELFF.

The V call is TRBV7-3, the J call TRBJ2-1; the match to TRBD1 covers 7 bases. Germline assignment: CDR1 SGHTA and CDR2 FQGTGA. J gave up 6 bases and V 5 bases, and 4 bases lay outside the gene matches. The CDR3 consists of 13 residues. DNA of the CDR3: TGTGCCAGCAGCATCGCAGGGGGCAATGAGCAGTTCTTC. Amino acids: CASSIAGGNEQFF. The full variable domain, in which reference TRBV7-3 and TRBJ2-1 provide the parts outside the CDR3, is GAGVSQTPSNKVTEKGKYVELRCDPISGHTALYWYRQSLGQGPEFLIYFQGTGAADDSGLPNDRFFAVRPEGSVSTLKIQRTERGDSAVYLCASSIAGGNEQFFGPGTRLTVL.

The rearrangement uses TRBV5-1 and TRBJ2-1; a weak D match, TRBD1 (6 bases). CDR1 and CDR2 (germline): SGHRS, YFSETQ. Deletions cut 9 bases from V and 0 bases from J, with 19 bases between. This CDR3 is built from 16 residues. The CDR3 reads CATRDTPSFSYNEQFF. CDR3 nucleotide sequence: TGCGCCACCCGGGACACCCCTTCATTCTCCTACAATGAGCAGTTCTTC.

The V and J genes are TRBV29-1 and TRBJ2-1; no clear D gene. CDR1 SQVTM and CDR2 ANQGSEA come from the germline V gene. V lost 7 bases and J 3 bases, leaving 4 bases between the germline ends. This CDR3 spans 10 amino acids. The chain's CDR3 is CSANYNEQFF. The CDR3 nucleotides are TGCAGCGCAAACTACAATGAGCAGTTCTTC.

This clone was detected once. The CDR3 DNA reads as TGTGCCAGCAGCTGGCCAGACTACGAGCAGTACTTC. Translating it yields CASSWPDYEQYF. V is TRBV6-1 and J is TRBJ2-7; D is unclear. The CDR3 is made up of 12 amino acids. The germline V gene has CDR1 MNHNS and CDR2 SASEGT. Trimming removed 6 bases at V and 3 bases at J, with 9 bases between.

This chain joins TRBV2 and TRBJ2-1; 15 bases are shared with TRBD2. This CDR3 is 19 amino acids long. With 8 bases clipped from V and 0 bases from J, the junction kept 11 bases outside the gene matches. Germline CDR1 and CDR2: SNHLY and FYNNEI. The CDR3 sequence is CASAGTSGGFSSSYNEQFF. CDR3 in DNA: TGTGCCAGCGCCGGGACTAGCGGGGGGTTTTCTAGCTCCTACAATGAGCAGTTCTTC. The complete variable domain, with remaining parts taken from reference TRBV2 and TRBJ2-1, reads EPEVTQTPSHQVTQMGQEVILRCVPISNHLYFYWYRQILGQKVEFLVSFYNNEISEKSEIFDDQFSVERPDGSNFTLKIRSTKLEDSAMYFCASAGTSGGFSSSYNEQFFGPGTRLTVL.

This chain connects TRBV5-4 to TRBJ2-5, with 7 bases lining up with TRBD2. The J call may not be correct, given that the DNA end is closer to TRBJ2-7. Per the germline V gene, CDR1 is SGHNT and CDR2 is YYREEE (reference sequence). CDR3 length: 16 residues. The CDR3 nucleotides are TGTGCCAGCAGCCCCCTGGCGTCTAGCGGCAACTACGAGCAGTACTTC. This gives the protein CASSPLASSGNYEQYF.

The V and J genes are TRBV19 and TRBJ1-1; D is ambiguous. In germline, CDR1 is LNHDA, CDR2 SQIVND (reference sequence). V was clipped by 7 bases and J by 1 base, with 22 bases between them. The CDR3 has 17 amino acids. The CDR3 is CASIRGDGDFWNTEAFF. DNA for the CDR3: TGTGCCAGTATCAGAGGAGACGGGGATTTTTGGAACACTGAAGCTTTCTTT.